This T cell receptor (beta chain) came from a study of patients and donors after allogeneic stem cell transplantation. MiXCR, run by TCRdb on the RT-PCR reads, gives a single entry per CDR3 protein. The repertoire holds about 100,000 distinct CDR3 sequences, with 35% as singletons. V was trimmed by 3 bases and J by 5 bases, leaving 7 bases between them. Germline CDR1 and CDR2: SQVTM and ANQGSEA. The CDR3 is 11 amino acids. The sample comprised blood, either unsorted or a sorted T cell fraction (not recorded which). The chain uses TRBV29-1 and TRBJ1-2; D not resolved. This TCR was recovered from a human donor who was either an allogeneic HSCT recipient or a stem cell or donor lymphocyte infusion donor (not recorded which). It is not recorded whose cells these are; they may come from a transplant donor. CDR3 nucleotide sequence: TGCAGCGTTGACGAGGCTTATGGCTACACCTTC. Protein product: CSVDEAYGYTF.